This T cell receptor (beta chain) is drawn from a study of shared clonotypes between healthy human individuals. TCRdb keeps only in-frame clones here, not all; method: immunoSEQ multiplex PCR. This sample has around 990,000 clones, with 60% to 80% found just once. Germline-derived CDR1 and CDR2 are SNHLY and FYNNEI. This CDR3 comprises 15 residues. The V and J ends lost 5 bases and 1 base, in that order; junction bases with no gene match: 3. The chain links TRBV2 to TRBJ2-5; 11 nucleotides align to TRBD2. Sequencing was performed on memory CD4+ T cells from PBMCs. Subset here: CD45RA-negative fraction. The receptor's source is a man between 18 and 29 years old in good health. Some clones in this sample may be carry-over from other donors' samples. The CDR3 DNA is TGTGCCAGCAGTATAGCGGGAGGGCTCCAAGAGACCCAGTACTTC. Translated: CASSIAGGLQETQYF.